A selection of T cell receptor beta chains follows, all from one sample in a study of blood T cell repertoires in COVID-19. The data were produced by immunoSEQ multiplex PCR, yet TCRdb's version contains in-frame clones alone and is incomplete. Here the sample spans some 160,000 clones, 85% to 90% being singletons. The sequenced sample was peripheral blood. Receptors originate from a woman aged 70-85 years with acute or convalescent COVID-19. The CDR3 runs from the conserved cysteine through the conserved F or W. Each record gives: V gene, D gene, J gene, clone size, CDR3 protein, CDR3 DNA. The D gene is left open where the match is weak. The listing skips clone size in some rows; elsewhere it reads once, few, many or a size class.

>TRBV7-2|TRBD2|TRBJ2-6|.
CARGGGSTGANVLTF
TGTGCCCGCGGCGGGGGGTCGACTGGGGCCAACGTCCTGACTTTC
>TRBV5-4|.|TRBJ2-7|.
CASSYTGSHEQYF
TGTGCCAGCAGCTACACAGGGTCGCACGAGCAGTACTTC
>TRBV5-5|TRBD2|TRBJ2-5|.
CASSPGGWDQETQYF
TGTGCCAGCAGCCCGGGAGGATGGGACCAAGAGACCCAGTACTTC
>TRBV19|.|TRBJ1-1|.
CASSSRGGNTEAFF
TGTGCCAGTAGTTCAAGGGGGGGGAACACTGAAGCTTTCTTT
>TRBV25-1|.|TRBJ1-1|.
CASSEQDLDYTEAFF
TGTGCCAGCAGTGAACAGGATTTGGATTACACTGAAGCTTTCTTT
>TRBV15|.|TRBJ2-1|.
CATSRDSGQYNEQFF
TGTGCCACCAGCAGAGATTCGGGACAATACAATGAGCAGTTCTTC
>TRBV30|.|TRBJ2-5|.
CAWSGAAPRQYF
TGTGCCTGGAGTGGAGCCGCCCCGCGCCAGTACTTC
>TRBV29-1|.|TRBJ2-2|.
CSVAGTGELFF
TGCAGCGTTGCAGGGACCGGGGAGCTGTTTTTT
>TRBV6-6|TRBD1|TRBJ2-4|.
CASSPGQGINIQYF
TGTGCCAGCAGTCCGGGACAGGGAATTAACATTCAGTACTTC
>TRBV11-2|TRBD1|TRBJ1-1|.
CASSLGQGNTEAFF
TGTGCCAGCAGCCTGGGACAGGGGAACACTGAAGCTTTCTTT
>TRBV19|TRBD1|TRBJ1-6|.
CASSSRQGDTPLHF
TGTGCCAGTAGTTCCCGACAGGGCGATACACCCCTCCACTTT
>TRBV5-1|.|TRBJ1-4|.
CASSLTGRATNEKLFF
TGCGCCAGCAGCTTGACAGGGAGGGCAACTAATGAAAAACTGTTTTTT
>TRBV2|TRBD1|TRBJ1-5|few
CASSGQGGNQPQHF
TGTGCCAGCAGTGGACAGGGAGGCAATCAGCCCCAGCATTTT
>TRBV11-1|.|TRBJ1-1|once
CASSLTTNTEAFF
TGTGCCAGCAGCTTGACTACAAACACTGAAGCTTTCTTT
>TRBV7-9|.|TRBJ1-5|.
CASSKQGNQPQHF
TGTGCCAGCAGCAAACAGGGCAATCAGCCCCAGCATTTT
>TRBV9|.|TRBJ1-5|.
CASSPRGEGNQPQHF
TGTGCCAGCAGCCCCAGGGGAGAAGGTAATCAGCCCCAGCATTTT
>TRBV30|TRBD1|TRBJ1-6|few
CAWRSDRVQNSPLHF
TGTGCCTGGAGATCGGACAGGGTGCAGAATTCACCCCTCCACTTT
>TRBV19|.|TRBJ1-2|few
CASKAKGRYGYTF
TGTGCCAGTAAAGCCAAAGGGAGATATGGCTACACCTTC
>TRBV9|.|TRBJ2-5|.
CASSVGQGKETQYF
TGTGCCAGCAGCGTTGGCCAGGGAAAAGAGACCCAGTACTTC
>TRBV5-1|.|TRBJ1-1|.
CASSFNLGDWNTEAFF
TGCGCCAGCAGCTTTAATCTGGGGGACTGGAACACTGAAGCTTTCTTT
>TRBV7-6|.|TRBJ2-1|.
CASSLAGGVRRGAAYNEQFF
TGTGCCAGCAGCTTAGCGGGAGGAGTCCGTCGGGGGGCCGCCTACAATGAGCAGTTCTTC
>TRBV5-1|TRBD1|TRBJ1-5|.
CASSLGQGDQPQHF
TGCGCCAGCAGCTTGGGACAGGGGGACCAGCCCCAGCATTTT
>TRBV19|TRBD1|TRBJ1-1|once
CASTNLDRGATEAFF
TGTGCCAGTACTAATTTAGACAGGGGGGCCACTGAAGCTTTCTTT
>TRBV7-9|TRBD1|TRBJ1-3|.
CASSRLGQQASSGNTIYF
TGTGCCAGCAGCCGGCTGGGACAGCAGGCCTCCTCTGGAAACACCATATATTTT
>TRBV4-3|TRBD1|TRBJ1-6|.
CASSHTGGLRSPLHF
TGCGCCAGCAGCCATACAGGGGGATTAAGGTCACCCCTCCACTTT
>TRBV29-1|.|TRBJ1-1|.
CSASSRGTEAFF
TGCAGCGCCTCAAGTCGGGGGACTGAAGCTTTCTTT
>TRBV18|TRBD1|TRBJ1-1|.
CASSQNPTGVIEAFF
TGTGCCAGCTCACAAAACCCGACAGGGGTGATTGAAGCTTTCTTT
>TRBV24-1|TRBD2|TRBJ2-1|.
CATRGGLANNEQFF
TGTGCCACCAGGGGCGGACTAGCTAACAATGAGCAGTTCTTC
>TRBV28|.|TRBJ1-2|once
CASRDSRYGYTF
TGTGCCTCCAGAGACAGTCGCTATGGCTACACCTTC
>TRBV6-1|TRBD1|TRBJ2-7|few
CASSEDRQGSYEQYF
TGTGCCAGCAGTGAAGACCGACAGGGGTCCTACGAGCAGTACTTC
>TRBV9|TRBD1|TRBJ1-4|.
CASSVQTGQGNEKLFF
TGTGCCAGCAGCGTCCAAACGGGACAGGGAAATGAAAAACTGTTTTTT
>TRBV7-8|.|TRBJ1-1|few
CASRATDKNTEAFF
TGTGCCAGCAGGGCGACAGATAAGAACACTGAAGCTTTCTTT
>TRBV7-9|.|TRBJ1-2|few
CASSSRAGYTF
TGTGCCAGCAGCAGCAGGGCAGGCTACACCTTC
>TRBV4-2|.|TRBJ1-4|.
CASSQDLATNEKLFF
TGTGCCAGCAGCCAAGATCTAGCAACTAATGAAAAACTGTTTTTT
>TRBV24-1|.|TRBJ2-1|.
CATSDDRRGGHNEQFF
TGTGCCACCAGTGATGATAGAAGGGGGGGCCATAATGAGCAGTTCTTC
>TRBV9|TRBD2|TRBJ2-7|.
CASSATSGGYEQYF
TGTGCCAGCAGCGCGACTAGCGGGGGTTACGAGCAGTACTTC
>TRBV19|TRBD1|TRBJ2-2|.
CASSIIWDSETGELFF
TGTGCCAGTAGTATCATTTGGGACAGCGAAACCGGGGAGCTGTTTTTT
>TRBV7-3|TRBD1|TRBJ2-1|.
CASSLMGQAGGEQFF
TGTGCCAGCAGCTTAATGGGACAGGCAGGCGGTGAGCAGTTCTTC
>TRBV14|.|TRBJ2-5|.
CASSQRRLEETQYF
TGTGCCAGCAGCCAAAGAAGACTTGAAGAGACCCAGTACTTC
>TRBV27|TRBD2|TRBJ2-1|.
CASSRTSGRLNEQFF
TGTGCCAGCAGCCGAACTAGCGGGAGATTGAATGAGCAGTTCTTC
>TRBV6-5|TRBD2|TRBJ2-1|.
CASSRLAGYNEQFF
TGTGCCAGCAGTAGACTAGCGGGTTACAATGAGCAGTTCTTC
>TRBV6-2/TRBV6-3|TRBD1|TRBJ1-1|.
CASSRGQWGENTEAFF
TGTGCCAGCAGCAGGGGACAGTGGGGAGAGAACACTGAAGCTTTCTTT
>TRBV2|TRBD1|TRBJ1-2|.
CASRTGQGRGYTF
TGTGCCAGCAGGACGGGACAGGGTCGTGGCTACACCTTC
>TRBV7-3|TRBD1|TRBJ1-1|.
CASSSQGLATEAFF
TGTGCCAGCAGCTCACAGGGGTTGGCCACTGAAGCTTTCTTT
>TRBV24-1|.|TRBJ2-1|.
CATSESNHRNEQFF
TGTGCCACCAGTGAATCTAACCACCGCAATGAGCAGTTCTTC
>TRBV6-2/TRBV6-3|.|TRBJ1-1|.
CASSYFDTEAFF
TGTGCCAGCAGTTATTTCGACACTGAAGCTTTCTTT
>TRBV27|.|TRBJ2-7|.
CASSLGAVETYEQYF
TGTGCCAGCAGTTTGGGAGCGGTCGAGACCTACGAGCAGTACTTC
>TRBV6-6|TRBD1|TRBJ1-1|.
CASSYQGANTEAFF
TGTGCCAGCAGTTACCAGGGGGCGAACACTGAAGCTTTCTTT
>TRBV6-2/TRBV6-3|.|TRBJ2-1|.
CASSYSGAVRQFF
TGTGCCAGCAGTTACTCAGGGGCTGTCCGGCAGTTCTTC
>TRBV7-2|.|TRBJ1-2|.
CASSLAHLEIYRYTF
TGTGCCAGCAGCTTAGCGCACCTCGAAATCTATCGCTACACCTTC